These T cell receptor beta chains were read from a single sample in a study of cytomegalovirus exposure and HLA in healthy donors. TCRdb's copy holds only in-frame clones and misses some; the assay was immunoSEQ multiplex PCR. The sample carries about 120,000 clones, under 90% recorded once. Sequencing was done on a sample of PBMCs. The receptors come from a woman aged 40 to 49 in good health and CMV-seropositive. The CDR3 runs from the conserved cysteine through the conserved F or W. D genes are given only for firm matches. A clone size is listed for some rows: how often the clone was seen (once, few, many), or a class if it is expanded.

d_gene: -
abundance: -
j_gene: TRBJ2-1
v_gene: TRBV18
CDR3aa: CASSPWAGNYNEQFF
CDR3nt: TGTGCCAGCTCCCCATGGGCAGGGAACTACAATGAGCAGTTCTTC

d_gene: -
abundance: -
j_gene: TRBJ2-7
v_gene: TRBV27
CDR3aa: CASMDGNYEQYF
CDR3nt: TGTGCCAGCATGGACGGGAACTACGAGCAGTACTTC

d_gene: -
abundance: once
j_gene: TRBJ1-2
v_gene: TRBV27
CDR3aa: CASSLYGQTTYNYGYTF
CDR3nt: TGTGCCAGCAGTCTCTACGGACAGACTACGTATAACTATGGCTACACCTTC

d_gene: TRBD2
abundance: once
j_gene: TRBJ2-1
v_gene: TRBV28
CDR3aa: CASSFWLAGANEQFF
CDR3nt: TGTGCCAGCAGTTTTTGGCTAGCGGGAGCCAATGAGCAGTTCTTC

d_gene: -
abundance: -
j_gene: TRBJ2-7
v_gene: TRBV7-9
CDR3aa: CASSLKAPEQYF
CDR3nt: TGTGCCAGCAGCTTAAAAGCCCCCGAGCAGTACTTC

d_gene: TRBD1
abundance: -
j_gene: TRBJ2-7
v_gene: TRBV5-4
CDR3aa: CASSLGQGGYEQYF
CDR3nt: TGTGCCAGCAGCCTAGGACAGGGGGGGTACGAGCAGTACTTC

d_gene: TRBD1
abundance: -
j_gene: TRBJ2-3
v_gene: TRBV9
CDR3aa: CASTTRDRGFTDTQYF
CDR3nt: TGTGCCAGCACCACGCGGGACAGGGGTTTCACAGATACGCAGTATTTT

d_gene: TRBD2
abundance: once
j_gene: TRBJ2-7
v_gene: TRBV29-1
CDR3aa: CSVAAGTRYEQYF
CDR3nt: TGCAGCGTTGCGGCCGGGACTAGGTACGAGCAGTACTTC

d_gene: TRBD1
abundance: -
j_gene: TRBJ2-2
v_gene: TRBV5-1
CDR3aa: CASSSSRGRGELFF
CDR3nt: TGCGCCAGCAGCTCAAGTAGGGGGCGCGGGGAGCTGTTTTTT

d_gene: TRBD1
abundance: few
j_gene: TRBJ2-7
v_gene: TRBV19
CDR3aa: CASIPTGGYEQYF
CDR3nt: TGTGCCAGTATACCGACAGGGGGCTACGAGCAGTACTTC

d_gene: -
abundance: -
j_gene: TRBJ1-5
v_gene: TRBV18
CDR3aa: CASSEGREGQPQHF
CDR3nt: TGTGCCAGCTCAGAAGGCAGGGAAGGCCAGCCCCAGCATTTT

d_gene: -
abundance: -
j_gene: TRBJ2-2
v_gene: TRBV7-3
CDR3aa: CASTRYSLGGIGGELFF
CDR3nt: TGTGCCAGCACCCGATATAGTCTGGGAGGAATCGGCGGGGAGCTGTTTTTT

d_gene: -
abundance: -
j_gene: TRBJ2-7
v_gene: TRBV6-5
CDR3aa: CASSYSRVPGYEQYF
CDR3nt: TGTGCCAGCAGTTACTCGAGAGTCCCAGGGTACGAGCAGTACTTC

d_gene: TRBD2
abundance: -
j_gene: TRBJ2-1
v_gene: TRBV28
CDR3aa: CASSLSRAGGRNEQFF
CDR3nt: TGTGCCAGCAGTTTATCCCGGGCCGGGGGGAGAAATGAGCAGTTCTTC

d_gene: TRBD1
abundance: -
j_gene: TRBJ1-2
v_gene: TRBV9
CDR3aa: CASSGPRTGNGYTF
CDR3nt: TGTGCCAGCAGCGGGCCGCGGACAGGGAACGGCTACACCTTC

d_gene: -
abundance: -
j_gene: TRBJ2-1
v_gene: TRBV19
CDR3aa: CASSISGVPYNEQFF
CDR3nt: TGTGCCAGTAGTATATCGGGAGTCCCCTACAATGAGCAGTTCTTC